Listed below are T cell receptor beta chains from one sample, sequenced in a study of neurological immune-mediated disorders. One entry per CDR3 protein results from TCRdb running MiXCR on the 5' RACE reads. The sample lists tens of thousands of distinct CDR3 sequences; around 9.6% were seen once. Sequenced: PBMCs. Receptors were obtained from a man between 25 and 39 years old in good health. Both conserved end residues are part of each CDR3. The D gene is left open where the match is weak.

j_call: TRBJ2-1; d_call: NA; v_call: TRBV20-1; cdr3_aa: CSTIQGNDYNEQFF
j_call: TRBJ1-1; d_call: NA; v_call: TRBV5-1; cdr3_aa: CASSSDTGKNTEAFF
j_call: TRBJ2-5; d_call: NA; v_call: TRBV28; cdr3_aa: CASSRGLLETQYF
j_call: TRBJ2-5; d_call: TRBD2; v_call: TRBV7-3; cdr3_aa: CASSLAGLVGDGETRYF
j_call: TRBJ2-5; d_call: NA; v_call: TRBV28; cdr3_aa: CASTSTRHQGQETQYF
j_call: TRBJ1-1; d_call: NA; v_call: TRBV20-1; cdr3_aa: CSARDSTGLGTEAFF
j_call: TRBJ2-5; d_call: NA; v_call: TRBV5-1; cdr3_aa: CASSVLATETQYF
j_call: TRBJ2-3; d_call: TRBD2; v_call: TRBV20-1; cdr3_aa: CSARDKEREGTNTQYF
j_call: TRBJ1-1; d_call: NA; v_call: TRBV10-3; cdr3_aa: CAIGETSNTEAFF
j_call: TRBJ2-2; d_call: NA; v_call: TRBV4-1; cdr3_aa: CASSQVGDTGELFF
j_call: TRBJ2-1; d_call: NA; v_call: TRBV2; cdr3_aa: CASSYLNEQFF
j_call: TRBJ2-2; d_call: NA; v_call: TRBV29-1; cdr3_aa: CSVIRAGELFF
j_call: TRBJ2-1; d_call: NA; v_call: TRBV10-1; cdr3_aa: CASSLWRDEQFF
j_call: TRBJ1-4; d_call: NA; v_call: TRBV6-5; cdr3_aa: CANSYSNNFGEKLFF
j_call: TRBJ2-2; d_call: TRBD2; v_call: TRBV20-1; cdr3_aa: CSARGLALAGELFF
j_call: TRBJ2-3; d_call: TRBD2; v_call: TRBV4-2; cdr3_aa: CASSRGASGSLDTQYF
j_call: TRBJ1-1; d_call: NA; v_call: TRBV7-9; cdr3_aa: CASSLGGAGGTEAFF
j_call: TRBJ2-1; d_call: NA; v_call: TRBV20-1; cdr3_aa: CSARPLRAGRASSYNEQFF
j_call: TRBJ1-6; d_call: NA; v_call: TRBV10-2; cdr3_aa: CASRRGGDNSPLHF
j_call: TRBJ2-7; d_call: NA; v_call: TRBV5-1; cdr3_aa: CASSRDPLF
j_call: TRBJ2-1; d_call: NA; v_call: TRBV5-1; cdr3_aa: CASSLAGEQFF
j_call: TRBJ2-3; d_call: NA; v_call: TRBV6-4; cdr3_aa: CASSEIPGSKGDTQYF
j_call: TRBJ2-7; d_call: NA; v_call: TRBV18; cdr3_aa: CASSPGQVEQYF
j_call: TRBJ1-5; d_call: TRBD1; v_call: TRBV7-8; cdr3_aa: CASSLVPGGIGQPQHF
j_call: TRBJ2-7; d_call: NA; v_call: TRBV20-1; cdr3_aa: CSARGGQEGIYEQYF
j_call: TRBJ1-2; d_call: NA; v_call: TRBV5-6; cdr3_aa: CASSSPGAIFYGYTF
j_call: TRBJ1-1; d_call: NA; v_call: TRBV9; cdr3_aa: CASSWSAEGTEAFF
j_call: TRBJ1-4; d_call: NA; v_call: TRBV3-1; cdr3_aa: CASSQGRNNEKLFF
j_call: TRBJ1-4; d_call: TRBD1; v_call: TRBV7-9; cdr3_aa: CASSAKTGGPNEKLFF
j_call: TRBJ1-3; d_call: NA; v_call: TRBV3-1; cdr3_aa: CASSYGNSGNTIYF
j_call: TRBJ2-5; d_call: NA; v_call: TRBV2; cdr3_aa: CASSALQETQYF
j_call: TRBJ2-1; d_call: TRBD1; v_call: TRBV29-1; cdr3_aa: CSTTGTGGRNEQFF
j_call: TRBJ2-2; d_call: TRBD1; v_call: TRBV28; cdr3_aa: CASSLTGGNGELFF
j_call: TRBJ2-4; d_call: NA; v_call: TRBV20-1; cdr3_aa: CSSRDSLQYF
j_call: TRBJ2-1; d_call: NA; v_call: TRBV20-1; cdr3_aa: CSASERISYNEQFF
j_call: TRBJ2-3; d_call: NA; v_call: TRBV6-5; cdr3_aa: CASSYSRSGTDTQYF
j_call: TRBJ2-3; d_call: NA; v_call: TRBV5-8; cdr3_aa: CASMLLGSGRRTHTDTQYF
j_call: TRBJ2-1; d_call: TRBD2; v_call: TRBV27; cdr3_aa: CASSPSLATGGVNEQFF
j_call: TRBJ2-7; d_call: NA; v_call: TRBV28; cdr3_aa: CASSLGTEHYEQYF
j_call: TRBJ2-7; d_call: TRBD1; v_call: TRBV28; cdr3_aa: CASSLVEGARYEQYF
j_call: TRBJ2-1; d_call: TRBD2; v_call: TRBV6-2/TRBV6-3; cdr3_aa: CASSYWASGSSEQFF
j_call: TRBJ2-1; d_call: NA; v_call: TRBV12-3/TRBV12-4; cdr3_aa: CASSFPHPMSSYNEQFF
j_call: TRBJ2-1; d_call: NA; v_call: TRBV6-5; cdr3_aa: CASSNGAWRQNEQFF
j_call: TRBJ1-2; d_call: NA; v_call: TRBV20-1; cdr3_aa: CSGGGNYGYTF
j_call: TRBJ1-1; d_call: NA; v_call: TRBV3-1; cdr3_aa: CVSSQGGGYPEAFF
j_call: TRBJ2-1; d_call: TRBD2; v_call: TRBV20-1; cdr3_aa: CSATGLAPNEQFF
j_call: TRBJ2-5; d_call: TRBD1; v_call: TRBV7-6; cdr3_aa: CASSLTPDRSQETQYF
j_call: TRBJ2-7; d_call: NA; v_call: TRBV5-1; cdr3_aa: CASSLDAGGTSYEQYF